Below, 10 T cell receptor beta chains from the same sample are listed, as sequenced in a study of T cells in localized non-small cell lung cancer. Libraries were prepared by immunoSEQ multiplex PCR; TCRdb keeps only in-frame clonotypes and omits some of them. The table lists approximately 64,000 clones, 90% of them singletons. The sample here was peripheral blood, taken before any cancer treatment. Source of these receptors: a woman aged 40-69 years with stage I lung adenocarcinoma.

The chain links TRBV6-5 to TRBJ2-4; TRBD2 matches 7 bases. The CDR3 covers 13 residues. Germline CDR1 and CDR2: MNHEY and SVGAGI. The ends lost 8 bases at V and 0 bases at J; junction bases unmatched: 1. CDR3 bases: TGTGCCAGCGGACTAGAAGCCAAAAACATTCAGTACTTC. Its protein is CASGLEAKNIQYF.

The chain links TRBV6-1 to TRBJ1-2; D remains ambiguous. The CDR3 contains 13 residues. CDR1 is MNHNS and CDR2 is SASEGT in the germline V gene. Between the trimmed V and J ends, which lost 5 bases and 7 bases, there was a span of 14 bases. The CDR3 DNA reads TGTGCCAGCAGTTATGGATCGTGGGGTGGCTACACCTTC. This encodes CASSYGSWGGYTF.

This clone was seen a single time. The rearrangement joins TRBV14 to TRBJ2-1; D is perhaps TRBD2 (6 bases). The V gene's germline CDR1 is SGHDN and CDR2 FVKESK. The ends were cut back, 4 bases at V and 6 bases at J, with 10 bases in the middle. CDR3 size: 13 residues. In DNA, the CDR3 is TGTGCCAGCAGCCTACCGGGAGTCAATGAGCAGTTCTTC. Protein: CASSLPGVNEQFF.

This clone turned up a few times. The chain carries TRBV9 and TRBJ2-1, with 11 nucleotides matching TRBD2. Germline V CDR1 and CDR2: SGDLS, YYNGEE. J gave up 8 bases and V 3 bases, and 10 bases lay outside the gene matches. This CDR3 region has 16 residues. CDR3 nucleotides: TGTGCCAGCAGCGGCGGCAGACTAGCGGGGCAGGATGAGCAGTTCTTC. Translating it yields CASSGGRLAGQDEQFF.

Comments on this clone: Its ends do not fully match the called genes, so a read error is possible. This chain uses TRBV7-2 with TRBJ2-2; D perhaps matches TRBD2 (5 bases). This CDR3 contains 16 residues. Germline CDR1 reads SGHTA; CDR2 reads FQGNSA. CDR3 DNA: TGTGCCAGCAACTTAAGTCGGCTAGACGGGGCCGGGGAGCTGTTTTTT. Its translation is CASNLSRLDGAGELFF.

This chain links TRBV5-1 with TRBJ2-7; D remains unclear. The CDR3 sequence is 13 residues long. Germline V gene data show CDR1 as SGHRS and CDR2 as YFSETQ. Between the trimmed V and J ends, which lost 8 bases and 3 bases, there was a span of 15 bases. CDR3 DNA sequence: TGCGCCAGGAGGACGGCAGGCGTCTACGAGCAGTACTTC. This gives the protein CARRTAGVYEQYF.

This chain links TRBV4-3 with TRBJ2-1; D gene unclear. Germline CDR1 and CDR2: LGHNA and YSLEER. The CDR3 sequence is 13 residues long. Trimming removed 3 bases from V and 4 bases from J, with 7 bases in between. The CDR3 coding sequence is TGCGCCAGCAGCCAGGGCCTTTACAATGAGCAGTTCTTC. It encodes CASSQGLYNEQFF.

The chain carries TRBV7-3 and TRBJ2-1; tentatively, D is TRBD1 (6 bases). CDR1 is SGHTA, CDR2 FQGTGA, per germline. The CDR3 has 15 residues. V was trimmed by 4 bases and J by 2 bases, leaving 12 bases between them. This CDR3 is CASSSPDSTYNEQFF. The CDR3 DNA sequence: TGTGCCAGCAGCTCTCCGGACAGCACCTACAATGAGCAGTTCTTC.

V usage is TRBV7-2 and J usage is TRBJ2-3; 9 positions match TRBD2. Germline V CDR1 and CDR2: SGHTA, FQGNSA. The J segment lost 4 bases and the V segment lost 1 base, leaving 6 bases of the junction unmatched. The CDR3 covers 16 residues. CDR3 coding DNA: TGTGCCAGCAGCTTAGGAGGCGGGAGGGGAGCAGATACGCAGTATTTT. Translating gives CASSLGGGRGADTQYF.

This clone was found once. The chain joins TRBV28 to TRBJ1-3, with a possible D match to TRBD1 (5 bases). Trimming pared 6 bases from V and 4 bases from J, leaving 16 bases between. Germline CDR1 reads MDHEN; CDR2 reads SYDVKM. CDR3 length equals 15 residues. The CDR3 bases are TGTGCCAGCAGCTTTGGCGGGGGTGGAGGAAACACCATATATTTT. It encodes CASSFGGGGGNTIYF.